This TCR beta chain originates from a study of blood T cells in healthy people across ages. Through a sample-barcoded 5' primer and a J-beta primer mix, a second PCR was run for roughly 7 to 11 cycles. A single record per CDR3 protein comes from TCRdb applying MiXCR to the 5' RACE reads. Among about 680,000 distinct CDR3 sequences, 45% to 50% were seen once, and the ten largest hold 25% to 35%. Germline loops: CDR1 MGHRA, CDR2 YSYEKL. Between the trimmed V and J ends, which lost 3 bases and 0 bases, there was a span of 15 bases. This CDR3 region has 16 residues. The sequencing sample was made of blood. This receptor was taken from a woman aged 60-75 years in good health. The rearrangement links TRBV4-1 to TRBJ2-7, with D possibly being TRBD1 or TRBD2 (5 bases each). This chain's CDR3 is CASSHQTGTGSYEQYF. The CDR3 coding sequence is TGCGCCAGCAGCCATCAGACCGGGACGGGCTCCTACGAGCAGTACTTC.